The 6 T cell receptor beta chains below come from one sample, sequenced in a study of T cell responses to AZD1222 COVID-19 vaccine. TCRdb keeps only in-frame clones here, not all; method: immunoSEQ multiplex PCR. The sample has 120,000 to 150,000 clones, more than 80% seen once. This specimen consisted of peripheral blood, obtained 28 days after the second dose of the MenACWY control vaccine. Receptor source: an adult who received the MenACWY meningococcal vaccine as a control.

The chain combines TRBV3-1 (or the pseudogene TRBV3-2) with TRBJ1-2, with TRBD1 as a possible D gene (5 bases). Germline lookup yields CDR1 LGHDT and CDR2 YNNKEL (reference sequence). Trimming stripped 0 bases from V and 8 bases from J, with 13 bases between. The CDR3 covers 14 residues. The DNA for the CDR3 is TGTGCCAGCAGCCAAGACAGCCGGGGGGGAGGCTACACCTTC. Translated: CASSQDSRGGGYTF.

V gene TRBV15 combines with J gene TRBJ1-4; D is unresolved. Trimming pared 5 bases from V and 5 bases from J, leaving 21 bases between. Germline V lookup: CDR1 LNHNV, CDR2 YYDKDF (reference sequence). The CDR3 runs 17 residues. In nucleotides, the CDR3 is TGTGCCACCAGCTCACCGTTCTCAGAGGCCTCAAATGAAAAACTGTTTTTT. This encodes CATSSPFSEASNEKLFF.

The chain carries TRBV6-5 and TRBJ2-7, with TRBD1 matching over 7 bases. Germline-derived CDR1 and CDR2 are MNHEY and SVGAGI. V was pared by 2 bases and J by 0 bases, with 4 bases of the junction left unmatched. CDR3 length: 15 residues. CDR3 coding DNA: TGTGCCAGCAGTTACGGCAGGGGGAGCTCCTACGAGCAGTACTTC. It codes for CASSYGRGSSYEQYF.

The chain employs TRBV28 and TRBJ2-3; D may be TRBD2 (5 bases). The CDR3 spans 11 residues. The germline V and J ends were trimmed by 3 bases and 11 bases, with 9 bases remaining between them. Germline V gene data show CDR1 as MDHEN and CDR2 as SYDVKM. CDR3: CASSFGEGQYF. CDR3 sequence (DNA): TGTGCCAGCAGTTTCGGTGAGGGGCAGTATTTT.

The chain has TRBV19 and TRBJ2-7, with 8 bases matching TRBD1. V lost 5 bases and J lost 1; bases outside the gene matches: 13. CDR1 LNHDA and CDR2 SQIVND come from the germline V gene (reference sequence). This CDR3 is built from 17 residues. The CDR3 DNA follows: TGTGCCAGTAGTGCCCAAAAAGGACAGGGAATTTCCTACGAGCAGTACTTC. The encoded protein is CASSAQKGQGISYEQYF. Together with reference TRBV19 and TRBJ2-7, the CDR3 gives the full variable domain: DGGITQSPKYLFRKEGQNVTLSCEQNLNHDAMYWYRQDPGQGLRLIYYSQIVNDFQKGDIAEGYSVSREKKESFPLTVTSAQKNPTAFYLCASSAQKGQGISYEQYFGPGTRLTVT.

The V gene is TRBV15, the J gene TRBJ2-2; D not resolved. In germline, CDR1 is LNHNV, CDR2 YYDKDF (reference sequence). Trimming removed 0 bases at V and 5 bases at J, with 4 bases between. The CDR3 is 13 amino acids. CDR3 in amino acids: CATSRDRTGELFF. CDR3 DNA: TGTGCCACCAGCAGAGACAGAACCGGGGAGCTGTTTTTT.